The sequence of this T cell receptor beta chain was determined in a study of PD-1 blockade in mismatch repair-deficient tumors. Across the study: Patients had approximately 13 mismatch repair-deficient cancer types, all previously treated and progressing. Findings of the study overall: Tumor-resident clones, often absent from pretreatment blood, expanded after pembrolizumab and then contracted.

Every patient had mismatch repair deficiency by PCR or immunohistochemistry. The TCR-sequenced patients were a few responders to pembrolizumab. V trimming: 5 bases; J trimming: 5 bases; junction bases outside the gene matches: 9. The CDR3 is 14 residues long. Germline V gene sequence: CDR1 LNHDA, CDR2 SQIVND (reference sequence). This clone turned up a few times. Its antigen is unidentified. TCRdb's table, derived via immunoSEQ multiplex PCR, lists solely in-frame clones and lacks some. The sample holds 85,000 to 130,000 clones, over 75% seen once. The gene calls are TRBV19 and TRBJ2-7; 7 bases fit TRBD2. The receptor's source is an adult with mismatch repair-deficient cancer. Specimen: peripheral blood, collected less than 37 weeks after starting pembrolizumab. As DNA, the CDR3 is TGTGCCAGTAGTTCCCGGGGGGTGGTCAACGAGCAGTACTTC. As protein: CASSSRGVVNEQYF. The full variable domain, completed using reference TRBV19 and TRBJ2-7, is DGGITQSPKYLFRKEGQNVTLSCEQNLNHDAMYWYRQDPGQGLRLIYYSQIVNDFQKGDIAEGYSVSREKKESFPLTVTSAQKNPTAFYLCASSSRGVVNEQYFGPGTRLTVT.